This T cell receptor beta chain was sequenced during a study of T cells after yellow fever vaccination. Germline CDR1 reads SGHRS; CDR2 reads YFSETQ. This CDR3 region has 13 residues. Trimming left V 4 bases short and J 1 base short, with 8 bases between. Overall study results and limits: When the response was secondary, it was weaker but reached its peak faster, day 5 versus 15.

TCRdb analysed the 5' RACE reads with MiXCR anew, one entry per CDR3 protein. The sample yields 250,000 to 300,000 distinct CDR3 sequences, about 5.2% seen once. This clonotype was recorded a few times. Antigen: not known. The sample consisted of CD4+ T cells sorted from PBMCs, taken on the day of the yellow fever booster vaccination. This chain uses TRBV5-1 with TRBJ2-5; perhaps D is TRBD1 or TRBD2 (5 bases each). This receptor was identified in a man between 18 and 29 years old who received the YFV17D yellow fever vaccine. This CDR3 is CASSRDGQETQYF. CDR3 nucleotide sequence: TGCGCCAGCAGCCGGGACGGCCAAGAGACCCAGTACTTC. Looking up the rest from reference TRBV5-1 and TRBJ2-5 gives the full variable domain: KAGVTQTPRYLIKTRGQQVTLSCSPISGHRSVSWYQQTPGQGLQFLFEYFSETQRNKGNFPGRFSGRQFSNSRSEMNVSTLELGDSALYLCASSRDGQETQYFGPGTRLLVL.